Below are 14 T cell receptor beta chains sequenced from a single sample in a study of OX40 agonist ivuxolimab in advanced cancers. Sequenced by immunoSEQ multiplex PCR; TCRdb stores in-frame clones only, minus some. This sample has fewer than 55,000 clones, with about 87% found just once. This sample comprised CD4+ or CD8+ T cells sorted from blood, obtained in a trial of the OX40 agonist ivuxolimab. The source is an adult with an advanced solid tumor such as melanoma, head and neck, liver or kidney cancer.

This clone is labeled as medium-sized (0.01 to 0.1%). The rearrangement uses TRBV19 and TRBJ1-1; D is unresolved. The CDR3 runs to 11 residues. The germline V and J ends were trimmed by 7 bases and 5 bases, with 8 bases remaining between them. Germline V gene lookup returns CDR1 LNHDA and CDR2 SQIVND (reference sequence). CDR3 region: CASTASTEAFF. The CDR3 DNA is TGTGCCAGTACCGCAAGTACTGAAGCTTTCTTT.

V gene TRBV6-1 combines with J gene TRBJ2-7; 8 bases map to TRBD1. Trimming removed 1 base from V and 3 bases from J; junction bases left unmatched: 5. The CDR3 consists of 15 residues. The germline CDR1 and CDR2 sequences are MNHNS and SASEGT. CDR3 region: CASSEGQGAFYEQYF. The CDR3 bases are TGTGCCAGCAGTGAAGGGCAGGGGGCCTTCTACGAGCAGTACTTC.

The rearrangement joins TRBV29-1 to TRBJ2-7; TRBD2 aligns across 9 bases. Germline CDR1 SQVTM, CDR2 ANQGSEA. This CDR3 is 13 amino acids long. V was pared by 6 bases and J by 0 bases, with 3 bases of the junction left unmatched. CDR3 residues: CSVDSGSSYEQYF. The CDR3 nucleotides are TGCAGCGTCGATAGCGGGAGCTCCTACGAGCAGTACTTC.

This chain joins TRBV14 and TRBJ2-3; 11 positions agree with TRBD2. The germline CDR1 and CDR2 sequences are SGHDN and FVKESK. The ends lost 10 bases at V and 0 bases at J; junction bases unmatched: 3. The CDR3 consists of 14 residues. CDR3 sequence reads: CATTSGSSTDTQYF. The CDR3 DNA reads TGTGCCACCACTAGCGGGAGTAGCACAGATACGCAGTATTTT. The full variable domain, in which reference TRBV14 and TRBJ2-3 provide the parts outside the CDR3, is EAGVTQFPSHSVIEKGQTVTLRCDPISGHDNLYWYRRVMGKEIKFLLHFVKESKQDESGMPNNRFLAERTGGTYSTLKVQPAELEDSGVYFCATTSGSSTDTQYFGPGTRLTVL.

CDR3 nucleotide sequence: TGTGCCAGCAGCAAAAGTTGGGGTGGGAGCAATCAGCCCCAGCATTTT. It yields the protein CASSKSWGGSNQPQHF. The chain is built from TRBV21-1 and TRBJ1-5. TRBV21-1 is a pseudogene segment. There are 16 residues in the CDR3.

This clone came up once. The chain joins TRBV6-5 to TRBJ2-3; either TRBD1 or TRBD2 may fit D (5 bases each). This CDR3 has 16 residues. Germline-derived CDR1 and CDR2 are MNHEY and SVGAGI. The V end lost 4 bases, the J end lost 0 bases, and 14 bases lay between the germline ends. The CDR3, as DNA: TGTGCCAGCAGTTGGGGACGTACACCTAGCACAGATACGCAGTATTTT. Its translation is CASSWGRTPSTDTQYF.

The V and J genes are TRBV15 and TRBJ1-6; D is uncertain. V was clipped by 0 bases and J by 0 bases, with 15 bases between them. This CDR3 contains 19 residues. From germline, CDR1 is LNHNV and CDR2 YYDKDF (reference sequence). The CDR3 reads CATSRDQRAFSSYNSPLHF. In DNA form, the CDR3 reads TGTGCCACCAGCAGAGATCAGAGAGCCTTTAGCTCCTATAATTCACCCCTCCACTTT.

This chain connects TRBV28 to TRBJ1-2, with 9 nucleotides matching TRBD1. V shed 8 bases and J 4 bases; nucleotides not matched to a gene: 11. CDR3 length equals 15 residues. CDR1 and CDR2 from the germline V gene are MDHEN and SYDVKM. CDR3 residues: CASRPPYRGPYGYTF. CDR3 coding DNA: TGTGCCAGCCGCCCTCCTTACAGGGGGCCCTATGGCTACACCTTC.

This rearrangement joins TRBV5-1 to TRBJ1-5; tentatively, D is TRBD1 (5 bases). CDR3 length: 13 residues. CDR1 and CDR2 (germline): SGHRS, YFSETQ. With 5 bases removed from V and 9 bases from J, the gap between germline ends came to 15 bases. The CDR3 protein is CASSRDVGLPQHF. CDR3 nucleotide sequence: TGCGCCAGCAGTCGGGACGTAGGATTGCCCCAGCATTTT.

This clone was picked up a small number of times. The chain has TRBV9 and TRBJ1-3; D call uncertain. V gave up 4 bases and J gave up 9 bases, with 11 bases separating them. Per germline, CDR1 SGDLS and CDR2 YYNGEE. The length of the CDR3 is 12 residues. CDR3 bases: TGTGCCAGCAGCTTAAAAGGGAGCACCATATATTTT. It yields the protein CASSLKGSTIYF.

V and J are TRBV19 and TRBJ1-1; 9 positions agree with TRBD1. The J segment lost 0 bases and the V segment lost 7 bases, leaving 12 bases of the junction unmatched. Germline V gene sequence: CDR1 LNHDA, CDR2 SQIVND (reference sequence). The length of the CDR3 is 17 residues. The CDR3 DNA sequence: TGTGCCAGTACCCGTTGGGGGACAGGGTCAATGAACACTGAAGCTTTCTTT. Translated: CASTRWGTGSMNTEAFF.

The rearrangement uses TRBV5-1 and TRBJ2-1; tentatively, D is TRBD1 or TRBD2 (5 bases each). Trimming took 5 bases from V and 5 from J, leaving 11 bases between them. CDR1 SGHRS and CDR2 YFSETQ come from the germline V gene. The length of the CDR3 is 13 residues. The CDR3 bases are TGCGCCAGCAGTTCTGGGACCCACAATGAGCAGTTCTTC. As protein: CASSSGTHNEQFF.

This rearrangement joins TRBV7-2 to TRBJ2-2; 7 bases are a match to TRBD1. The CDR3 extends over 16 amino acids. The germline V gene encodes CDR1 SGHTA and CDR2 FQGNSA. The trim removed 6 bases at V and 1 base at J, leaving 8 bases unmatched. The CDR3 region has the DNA TGTGCCAGCAGACCACCCCGGGACAGGAACACCGGGGAGCTGTTTTTT. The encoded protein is CASRPPRDRNTGELFF. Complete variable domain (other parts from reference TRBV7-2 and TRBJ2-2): GAGVSQSPSNKVTEKGKDVELRCDPISGHTALYWYRQSLGQGLEFLIYFQGNSAPDKSGLPSDRFSAERTGGSVSTLTIQRTQQEDSAVYLCASRPPRDRNTGELFFGEGSRLTVL.

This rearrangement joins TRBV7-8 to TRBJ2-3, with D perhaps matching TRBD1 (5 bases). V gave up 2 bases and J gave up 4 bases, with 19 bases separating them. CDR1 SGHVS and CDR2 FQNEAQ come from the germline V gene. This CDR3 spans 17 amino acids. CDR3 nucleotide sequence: TGTGCCAGCAGCTTATCCCCCAGAGGCAGGGCCTCAGATACGCAGTATTTT. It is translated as CASSLSPRGRASDTQYF. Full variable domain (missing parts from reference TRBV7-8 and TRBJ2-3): GAGVSQSPRYKVAKRGQDVALRCDPISGHVSLFWYQQALGQGPEFLTYFQNEAQLDKSGLPSDRFFAERPEGSVSTLKIQRTQQEDSAVYLCASSLSPRGRASDTQYFGPGTRLTVL.